Sequencing of this TCR beta chain was carried out in a study of T cells in Graves' hyperthyroidism and ophthalmopathy. Study-level findings and limits: A model built on 13 V-J features separated ophthalmopathy from stable hyperthyroidism. Most clonotypes expanded in the thyroid (above 0.001) were also present in blood. Median prediction lead before ophthalmopathy onset was 6.5 months with the model.

This clonotype was recorded many times. The antigen is unknown. Lactation, pregnancy, other autoimmune disease or uncontrolled infection led to exclusion of patients. The germline V and J ends were trimmed by 6 bases and 8 bases, with 10 bases remaining between them. The CDR3 runs 11 residues. Looked up from germline, CDR1 is SEHNR and CDR2 is FQNEAQ (reference sequence). Amplification of TCR beta CDR3 regions was performed using RNA transcripts as template. TCR CDR3 regions were first amplified by RT-PCR with HTBI primers. Each CDR3 protein is one row after TCRdb ran MiXCR on the multiplex PCR reads. The sample consists of around 660,000 distinct CDR3 sequences, nearly 45% of them appearing once.

The chain couples TRBV7-9 to TRBJ1-2; the D is unclear. Sequenced: peripheral blood or thyroid tissue (not recorded which). The receptor was isolated from an adult man with Graves' disease, either hyperthyroidism or ophthalmopathy (not recorded which). In nucleotides, the CDR3 is TGTGCCAGCAGAAACGAGAAGGGCTACACCTTC. It translates to CASRNEKGYTF.